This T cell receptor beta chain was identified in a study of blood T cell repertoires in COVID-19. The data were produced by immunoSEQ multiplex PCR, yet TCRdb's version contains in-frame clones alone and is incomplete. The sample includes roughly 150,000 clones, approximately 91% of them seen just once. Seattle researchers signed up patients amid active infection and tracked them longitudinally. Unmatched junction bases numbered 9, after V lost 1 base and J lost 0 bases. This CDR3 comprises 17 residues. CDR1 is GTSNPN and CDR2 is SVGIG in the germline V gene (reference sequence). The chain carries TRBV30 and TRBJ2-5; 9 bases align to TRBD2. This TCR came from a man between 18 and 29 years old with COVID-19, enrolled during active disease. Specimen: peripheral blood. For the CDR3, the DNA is TGTGCCTGGAGTGGGGGCGGGCTAGCGGGAAACCAAGAGACCCAGTACTTC. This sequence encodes CAWSGGGLAGNQETQYF.